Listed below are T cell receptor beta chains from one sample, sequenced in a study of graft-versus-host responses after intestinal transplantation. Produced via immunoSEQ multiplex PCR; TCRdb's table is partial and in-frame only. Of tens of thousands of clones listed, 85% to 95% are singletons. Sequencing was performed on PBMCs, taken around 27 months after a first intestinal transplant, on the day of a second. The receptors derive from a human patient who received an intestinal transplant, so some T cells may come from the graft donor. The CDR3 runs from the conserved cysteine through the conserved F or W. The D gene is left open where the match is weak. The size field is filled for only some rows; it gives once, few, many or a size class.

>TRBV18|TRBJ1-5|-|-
TGTGCCAGCTCACCACGGGGTTTCAATCAGCCCCAGCATTTT
CASSPRGFNQPQHF
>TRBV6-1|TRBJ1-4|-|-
TGTGCCAGCAAATACAGGGTCGGTAATGAAAAACTGTTTTTT
CASKYRVGNEKLFF
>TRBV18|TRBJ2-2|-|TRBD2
TGTGCCAGCTCACCGCCGGGCGTTGCAGTAGCGGGAGCCACCGGGGAGCTGTTTTTT
CASSPPGVAVAGATGELFF
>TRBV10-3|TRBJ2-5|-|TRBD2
TGTGCCATCAGTGAGTCGGGGGCTGGGTATAGCGGGACTGAGCAGTACTTC
CAISESGAGYSGTEQYF
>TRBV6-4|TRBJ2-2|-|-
TGTGCCAGCAGTGCTGGGCGGAACACCGGGGAGCTGTTTTTT
CASSAGRNTGELFF
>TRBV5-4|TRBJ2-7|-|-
TGTGCCAGCAGGGCTTGGGGGAACTACGAGCAGTACTTC
CASRAWGNYEQYF
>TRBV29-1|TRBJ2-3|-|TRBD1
TGCAGCGTACAGACAGGGGCGCGGTCCACAGATACGCAGTATTTT
CSVQTGARSTDTQYF
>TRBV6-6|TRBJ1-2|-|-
TGTGCCACCGGCGGGGGTTGGAACTATGGCTACACCTTC
CATGGGWNYGYTF
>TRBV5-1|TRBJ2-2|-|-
TGCGCCAGCAGCTTGGCCATAGGCTTCGGGGAGCTGTTTTTT
CASSLAIGFGELFF
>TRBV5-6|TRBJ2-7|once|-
TGTGCCAGCAGCTCTAACTACGAGCAGTACTTC
CASSSNYEQYF
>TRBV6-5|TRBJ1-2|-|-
TGTGCCAGCAGTTACTCGCCCAGGGGAGGCAACTATGGCTACACCTTC
CASSYSPRGGNYGYTF
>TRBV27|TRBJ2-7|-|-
TGTGCCAGCACCTTACGAACCGGGACAACACTCTACGAGCAGTACTTC
CASTLRTGTTLYEQYF
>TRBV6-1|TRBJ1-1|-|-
TGTGCCAGCTTTTCAGGAGAGAACACTGAAGCTTTCTTT
CASFSGENTEAFF
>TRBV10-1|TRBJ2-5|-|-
TGCGCCAGCAGTGAACGAAGTTCAACCTTGGAGACCCAGTACTTC
CASSERSSTLETQYF
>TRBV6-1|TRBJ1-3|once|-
TGTGCCAGCAGTGAAGAGTCTGGAAACACCATATATTTT
CASSEESGNTIYF
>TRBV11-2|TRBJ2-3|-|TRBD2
TGTGCCAGCAGCTTTTCGGGACTAGGGGTCACAGATACGCAGTATTTT
CASSFSGLGVTDTQYF
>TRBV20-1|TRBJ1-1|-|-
TGCAGTGCTAGAGAAGGACTAGAGGCTTTCTTT
CSAREGLEAFF
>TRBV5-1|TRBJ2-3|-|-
TGCGCCAGCAGCTCGGGGACGGATACGCAGTATTTT
CASSSGTDTQYF
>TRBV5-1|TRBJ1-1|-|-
TGCGCCAGCAGACCCCCCGACCTGGGGTACACTGAAGCTTTCTTT
CASRPPDLGYTEAFF
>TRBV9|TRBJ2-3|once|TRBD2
TGTGCCAGCAGCAGCCCGGGACTAGCGGGACTAGATACGCAGTATTTT
CASSSPGLAGLDTQYF
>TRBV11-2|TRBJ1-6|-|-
TGTGCCAGCAGCTTACTTCTGGGAAATGGTTATAATTCACCCCTCCACTTT
CASSLLLGNGYNSPLHF